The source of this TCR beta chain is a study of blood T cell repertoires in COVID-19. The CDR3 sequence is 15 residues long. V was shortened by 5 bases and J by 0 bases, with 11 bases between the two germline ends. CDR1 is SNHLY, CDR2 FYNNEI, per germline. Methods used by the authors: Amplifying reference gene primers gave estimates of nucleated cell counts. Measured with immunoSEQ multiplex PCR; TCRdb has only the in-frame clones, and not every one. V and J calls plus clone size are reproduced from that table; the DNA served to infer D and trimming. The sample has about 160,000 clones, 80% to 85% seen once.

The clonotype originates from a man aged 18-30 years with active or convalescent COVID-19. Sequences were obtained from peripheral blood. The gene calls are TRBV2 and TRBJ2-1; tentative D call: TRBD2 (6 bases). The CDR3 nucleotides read TGTGCCAGCAGTAGCGACGGGAGCTCCTACAATGAGCAGTTCTTC. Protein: CASSSDGSSYNEQFF.